This T cell receptor (beta chain) was identified in a study of T cell changes during pregnancy in multiple sclerosis. Here immunoSEQ multiplex PCR was the method, and the copy in TCRdb shows in-frame clones only, minus some. The sample includes roughly 63,000 clones, roughly 93% of them seen just once. The germline gives CDR1 SNHLY, CDR2 FYNNEI. V lost 4 bases to trimming and J lost 0 bases, with 10 bases between them. This CDR3 spans 15 amino acids. This clonotype originated in a female donor with multiple sclerosis, enrolled in a pregnancy study. V is TRBV2 and J is TRBJ1-5; unclear D gene. Sample: CD8+ T cells from peripheral blood mononuclear cells, taken in the second trimester of pregnancy. The CDR3 DNA reads TGTGCCAGCAGTGGGGCAGTCGATAGCAATCAGCCCCAGCATTTT. Its translation: CASSGAVDSNQPQHF. The full variable domain, in which reference TRBV2 and TRBJ1-5 provide the parts outside the CDR3, is EPEVTQTPSHQVTQMGQEVILRCVPISNHLYFYWYRQILGQKVEFLVSFYNNEISEKSEIFDDQFSVERPDGSNFTLKIRSTKLEDSAMYFCASSGAVDSNQPQHFGDGTRLSIL.